The clone carrying this TCR beta chain was seen once. No antigen is known for it. The CDR3 length is 15 residues. V gave up 7 bases and J gave up 8 bases; unmatched junction bases: 13. Germline lookup yields CDR1 LGHNA and CDR2 YNFKEQ. Some clones are missing from TCRdb's copy, which holds only in-frame ones; the method was immunoSEQ multiplex PCR. Of nearly 200,000 clones in the sample, 93% were seen once. These data originate in a study of T cell responses to AZD1222 COVID-19 vaccine. General study findings and limits: Females made up more of the donors, who were largely white British, and clonal diversity may have come out too low. Spike-wide vaccine-associated CD4 TCRs dominated at 160-218 and 743-854.

The source is an adult who received the AZD1222 COVID-19 vaccine. The specimen comprised peripheral blood, sampled 28 days after the second AZD1222 dose. This rearrangement joins TRBV4-2 to TRBJ1-2; 10 bases match TRBD1. In DNA, the CDR3 is TGTGCCAGCAAAACCCGACAGGGGGCGCCGGAAGGCTACACCTTC. This gives the protein CASKTRQGAPEGYTF.